The source of this T cell receptor (beta chain) is a study of human T cells and chemical hapten exposure. Looking at the study overall: Patch testing placed 0.01% DPC on the upper back, with readings at 6 days. Study-wide points: Expanded TCRs made up significantly more big CDR3 similarity clusters than controls did.

The CDR3 sequence is 14 residues long. From germline, CDR1 is ENHRY and CDR2 SYGVKD. V was trimmed by 6 bases and J by 5 bases, leaving 16 bases between them. This clonotype was counted at least ten times. Antigen specificity is unknown. Time point meaning: patch test 1, 2 weeks after DPC sensitization. Sample treatment: therapeutic diphenylcyclopropenone sensitization with weekly scalp DPC. Blood was drawn before each patch test was applied. Individual cDNA molecules each carried unique molecular identifiers attached by the library. TCRdb reprocessed the RACE reads via MiXCR and lists one record per CDR3 protein. The repertoire holds fewer than 400,000 distinct CDR3 sequences, with roughly 6.9% as singletons.

This specimen was whole blood, taken in connection with sensitization to the hapten diphenylcyclopropenone (DPC). The sequence was collected from a young woman with alopecia areata. Some clones in this sample may be carry-over from other donors' samples. The rearrangement uses TRBV10-3 and TRBJ1-1, with D unclear. The CDR3 region has the DNA TGTGCCATCAGCGCGAGTATGGAACAGACTGAAGCTTTCTTT. This translates into CAISASMEQTEAFF.